The clone carrying this TCR beta chain was observed a few times. Its antigen is not identified. The data derive from a study of post-analysis software for immune sequencing data. Findings and limits, study-wide: Included in a set of several TRBV segments more frequent in patients than controls were TRBV5-6, TRBV5-1 and TRBV20-1. F-measure co-clustering was strong for batch-matched samples. Controls significantly exceeded multiple sclerosis patients in normalized Chao1 diversity.

The V gene's germline CDR1 is KGHSH and CDR2 LQKENI. This CDR3 region has 17 residues. V dropped 6 bases and J dropped 4; count of bases not matched to a gene: 17. Unique molecular identifiers were built into the TCR beta cDNA libraries. TCRdb reprocessed the PCR reads with MiXCR, giving one entry per CDR3 protein. This sample has hundreds of thousands of distinct CDR3 sequences, with roughly 29% found just once. The sequencing sample was made of blood. This TCR was sampled from a girl under 18 with multiple sclerosis. The rearrangement links TRBV18 to TRBJ2-5; TRBD2 agrees at 7 bases. CDR3 coding DNA: TGTGCCAGCTCCCCCATGGCTCGCGGGAGCGGGACAGAGACCCAGTACTTC. Translating it yields CASSPMARGSGTETQYF. The whole variable domain, filled in from reference TRBV18 and TRBJ2-5, reads NAGVMQNPRHLVRRRGQEARLRCSPMKGHSHVYWYRQLPEEGLKFMVYLQKENIIDESGMPKERFSAEFPKEGPSILRIQQVVRGDSAAYFCASSPMARGSGTETQYFGPGTRLLVL.